The 19 T cell receptor beta chains below come from one sample, sequenced in a study of beta chain features in type 1 diabetes. The study, taken as a whole, reports: Significant though moderate, a shortening of TCRB CDR3s appeared in all four CD4+ subsets of Type 1 diabetes patients.

No antigen has been identified for these receptors. Every isolated RNA sample was fully reverse transcribed, so sequencing captured expressed TCRB transcripts. Only in-frame clones appear in the TCRdb table, and some are missing; sequencing was by immunoSEQ multiplex PCR. This table has 85,000 to 110,000 clones, 28% appearing once. The material sequenced was central memory CD4+ T cells from blood. Every receptor here comes from a woman between 18 and 29 years old with type 1 diabetes.

The V and J genes are TRBV4-1 and TRBJ1-3; 7 bases are shared with TRBD1. J lost 0 bases, V lost 1 base, and 9 bases had no gene match. Germline V CDR1 and CDR2: MGHRA, YSYEKL. The CDR3 contains 18 residues. CDR3 in amino acids: CASSQGSGTAYSGNTIYF. CDR3 in DNA: TGCGCCAGCAGCCAAGGTTCCGGGACAGCATACTCTGGAAACACCATATATTTT.

The rearrangement joins TRBV11-3 to TRBJ2-5, with 7 nucleotides matching TRBD1. V trimming: 2 bases; J trimming: 5 bases; junction bases outside the gene matches: 8. The CDR3 totals 15 residues. Germline V gene data show CDR1 as SGHNT and CDR2 as YENEEA. The CDR3 nucleotides read TGTGCCAGCAGCTTAAACACAGGGGCGCAGGAGACCCAGTACTTC. It encodes CASSLNTGAQETQYF.

This clone was detected only a few times. The CDR3 sequence: CASTPRRVTLHNEQFF. For the CDR3, the DNA is TGTGCCAGCACCCCCCGACGGGTCACCCTTCACAATGAGCAGTTCTTC. The chain recombines TRBV7-2 with TRBJ2-1; no firm D call. From germline, CDR1 is SGHTA and CDR2 FQGNSA. CDR3 size: 16 residues. V shed 7 bases and J shed 5 bases, with 21 bases lying between them.

This clone was found a few times. Additional DNA sequences in this sample encode the identical CDR3. The chain carries TRBV30 and TRBJ1-5; 8 nucleotides line up with TRBD1. This CDR3 has 15 residues. Germline CDR1 and CDR2: GTSNPN and SVGIG (reference sequence). With 0 bases clipped from V and 2 bases from J, the junction kept 3 bases outside the gene matches. The CDR3: CAWSVPGQGNQPQHF. CDR3 nucleotide sequence: TGTGCCTGGAGTGTCCCGGGACAGGGCAATCAGCCCCAGCATTTT.

CDR3 bases: TGTGCCAGTAGTATGGGGGCGTACGAGCAGTACGTC. Amino acids: CASSMGAYEQYV. The chain joins TRBV19 to TRBJ2-7; possible D gene TRBD1, 6 bases. V was shortened by 3 bases and J by 4 bases, with 7 bases between the two germline ends. This CDR3 contains 12 residues. Germline CDR1 and CDR2: LNHDA and SQIVND (reference sequence).

This clone was seen only once. This rearrangement joins TRBV5-6 to TRBJ1-2; the D gene is possibly TRBD1 (6 bases). Germline CDR1 and CDR2: SGHDT and YYEEEE. This CDR3 contains 14 residues. Trimming took off 2 bases at V and 4 bases at J, with 12 bases between the two ends. The DNA for the CDR3 is TGTGCCAGCAGCTTAGGCACAGGGTTCTATGGCTACACCTTC. Protein: CASSLGTGFYGYTF.

The CDR3 DNA follows: TGTGCCAGCAGCTTAGGACAACACACAGATACGCAGTATTTT. It translates to CASSLGQHTDTQYF. The rearrangement links TRBV7-2 to TRBJ2-3; D gene unclear. Trimming took 1 base from V and 2 from J, leaving 7 bases between them. The CDR3 consists of 14 residues. Per germline, CDR1 SGHTA and CDR2 FQGNSA.

In this sample, this clone turned up a few times. The chain combines TRBV25-1 with TRBJ2-5; 10 positions agree with TRBD2. The V gene's germline CDR1 is MGHDK and CDR2 SYGVNS. The CDR3 loop spans 16 amino acids. V dropped 3 bases and J dropped 5; count of bases not matched to a gene: 9. The CDR3 region is CASSDGASAGGETQYF. The CDR3 nucleotides read TGTGCCAGCAGTGATGGGGCCTCAGCGGGAGGGGAGACCCAGTACTTC. The complete variable domain, with remaining parts taken from reference TRBV25-1 and TRBJ2-5, reads EADIYQTPRYLVIGTGKKITLECSQTMGHDKMYWYQQDPGMELHLIHYSYGVNSTEKGDLSSESTVSRIRTEHFPLTLESARPSHTSQYLCASSDGASAGGETQYFGPGTRLLVL.

V usage is TRBV28 and J usage is TRBJ2-5; 9 bases are a match to TRBD1. This CDR3 contains 15 residues. The V gene's germline CDR1 is MDHEN and CDR2 SYDVKM. V trimming: 4 bases; J trimming: 4 bases; junction bases outside the gene matches: 7. For the CDR3, the DNA is TGTGCCAGCAGTTCGCCGACAGGGGGAGGAGAGACCCAGTACTTC. Its translation: CASSSPTGGGETQYF.

The chain joins TRBV9 to TRBJ2-5, with 7 bases matching TRBD1. The V and J ends lost 4 bases and 5 bases, in that order; junction bases with no gene match: 14. The CDR3 extends over 16 amino acids. Germline CDR1 reads SGDLS; CDR2 reads YYNGEE. The CDR3 sequence: CASSQDEGAQWETQYF. The CDR3 DNA reads TGTGCCAGCAGCCAAGACGAGGGGGCGCAGTGGGAGACCCAGTACTTC. The complete variable domain, with remaining parts taken from reference TRBV9 and TRBJ2-5, reads DSGVTQTPKHLITATGQRVTLRCSPRSGDLSVYWYQQSLDQGLQFLIQYYNGEERAKGNILERFSAQQFPDLHSELNLSSLELGDSALYFCASSQDEGAQWETQYFGPGTRLLVL.

V gene TRBV7-2 combines with J gene TRBJ1-5, with D tentatively TRBD1 (5 bases). The CDR3 has 15 amino acids. With 3 bases removed from V and 4 bases from J, the gap between germline ends came to 13 bases. The germline V gene encodes CDR1 SGHTA and CDR2 FQGNSA. CDR3 amino acids: CASSLGRGRNQPQHF. CDR3 nucleotides: TGTGCCAGCAGCTTGGGTAGGGGTCGGAATCAGCCCCAGCATTTT.

This clone turned up a few times. The V gene is TRBV18, the J gene TRBJ1-5; D gene uncertain. Trimming removed 2 bases from V and 0 bases from J, with 8 bases in between. The CDR3 has 15 residues. Germline values: CDR1 KGHSH, CDR2 LQKENI. The CDR3 loop is CASSPEGHSNQPQHF. The CDR3 coding sequence is TGTGCCAGCTCACCAGAGGGTCATAGCAATCAGCCCCAGCATTTT. Complete variable domain (other parts from reference TRBV18 and TRBJ1-5): NAGVMQNPRHLVRRRGQEARLRCSPMKGHSHVYWYRQLPEEGLKFMVYLQKENIIDESGMPKERFSAEFPKEGPSILRIQQVVRGDSAAYFCASSPEGHSNQPQHFGDGTRLSIL.

The J gene is TRBJ2-5, the V gene TRBV18, with D possibly matching TRBD1 (6 bases). Trimming removed 2 bases from V and 4 bases from J, with 11 bases in between. The CDR3 length is 14 residues. Per germline, CDR1 KGHSH and CDR2 LQKENI. CDR3 loop: CASSPGGAGETQYF. In DNA, the CDR3 is TGTGCCAGCTCACCAGGGGGCGCGGGAGAGACCCAGTACTTC.

This clone appeared a few times. J is TRBJ2-1 and V is TRBV7-8; D is perhaps TRBD2 (5 bases). The CDR3 totals 15 residues. V dropped 5 bases and J dropped 4 bases, with 15 bases sitting between them. Germline V gene lookup returns CDR1 SGHVS and CDR2 FQNEAQ. The CDR3 loop reads CASSSYQRSYNEQFF. The CDR3 nucleotides are TGTGCCAGCAGCAGTTACCAGCGGAGTTACAATGAGCAGTTCTTC.

This clone came up a few times. The CDR3 sequence: CASSLVAGNRNEQFF. In DNA form, the CDR3 reads TGCGCCAGCAGCTTAGTAGCGGGAAATAGGAATGAGCAGTTCTTC. The J gene is TRBJ2-1, the V gene TRBV5-1, with 8 bases lining up with TRBD2. Germline V gives CDR1 SGHRS, CDR2 YFSETQ. J lost 7 bases, V lost 2 bases, and 8 bases had no gene match. The length of the CDR3 is 15 residues.

As DNA, the CDR3 is TGTGCCAGCAGCAAGGGAGGACAGGGGGTCCATCAGCCCCAGCATTTT. This codes for CASSKGGQGVHQPQHF. The V and J genes are TRBV28 and TRBJ1-5; 10 bases line up with TRBD1. This CDR3 contains 16 residues. V gave up 6 bases and J gave up 5 bases; unmatched junction bases: 10. Germline lookup yields CDR1 MDHEN and CDR2 SYDVKM.

This rearrangement joins TRBV18 to TRBJ1-5; perhaps TRBD1 as D (5 bases). From germline, CDR1 is KGHSH and CDR2 LQKENI. V lost 2 bases, J lost 5 bases, and 13 bases lay in between. The CDR3 covers 15 residues. The CDR3 is CASSPSPGRYQPQHF. The CDR3 coding sequence is TGTGCCAGCTCACCATCGCCAGGGCGTTATCAGCCCCAGCATTTT.

This chain joins TRBV4-3 and TRBJ1-4; D ambiguous. Germline V gene lookup returns CDR1 LGHNA and CDR2 YSLEER. The CDR3 has 13 amino acids. The germline V and J ends were trimmed by 1 base and 8 bases, with 8 bases remaining between them. The chain's CDR3 is CASSQAIREKLFF. CDR3 bases: TGCGCCAGCAGCCAAGCGATTCGGGAAAAACTGTTTTTT.

This chain uses TRBV2 with TRBJ2-4, with D tentatively TRBD1 (6 bases). This CDR3 is built from 20 residues. Trimming took 0 bases from V and 3 from J, leaving 24 bases between them. The germline V gene has CDR1 SNHLY and CDR2 FYNNEI. The CDR3: CASSEALRRGPKASKNIQYF. The CDR3 DNA is TGTGCCAGCAGTGAAGCGCTTCGCAGGGGACCAAAGGCGAGCAAAAACATTCAGTACTTC.